This TCR beta chain was documented in a study of blood T cell repertoires in COVID-19. Study as a whole: Donors in the United States, Italy and Spain gave samples during acute or convalescent COVID-19.

Concerning this clone itself: One end of the junction is discordant with germline, which a read error may explain.

Sequenced by immunoSEQ multiplex PCR; TCRdb stores in-frame clones only, minus some. The table records fewer than 300,000 clones, about 87% of them present only once. The sequence was collected from a man aged 60 to 75 who had recovered from COVID-19. The source material was peripheral blood.

In DNA, the CDR3 is TGTGCCAGCAGTCAACCAGAAACGCAGTATTTT. This codes for CASSQPETQYF. This sequence joins TRBV7-2 and TRBJ2-3; D remains unclear. The germline CDR1 and CDR2 sequences are SGHTA and FQGNSA. The CDR3 is 11 residues long.